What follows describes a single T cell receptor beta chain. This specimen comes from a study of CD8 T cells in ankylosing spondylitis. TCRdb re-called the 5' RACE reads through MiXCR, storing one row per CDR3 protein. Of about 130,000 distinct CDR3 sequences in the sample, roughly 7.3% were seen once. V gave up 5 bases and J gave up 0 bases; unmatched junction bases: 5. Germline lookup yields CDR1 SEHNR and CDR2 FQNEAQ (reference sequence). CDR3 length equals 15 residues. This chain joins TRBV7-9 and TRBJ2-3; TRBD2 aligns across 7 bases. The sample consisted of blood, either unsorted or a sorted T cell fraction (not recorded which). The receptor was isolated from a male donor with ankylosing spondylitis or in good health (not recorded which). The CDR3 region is CASSVGLPSTDTQYF. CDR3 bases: TGTGCCAGCAGCGTGGGACTACCTAGCACAGATACGCAGTATTTT.